The rows below give T cell receptor beta chains drawn from one sample of a study of T-cell reconstitution after alpha-beta-depleted transplantation in children. TCRdb used MiXCR to reprocess the PCR reads, holding one entry per CDR3 protein. The profile shows 780,000 or so distinct CDR3 sequences, about 15% of them singletons. Here the sequenced sample was PBMCs, mostly from graft donor cells, taken 360 days after TCRalphabeta/CD19-depleted stem cell transplant. The receptor source for this set is a male patient under 18 who had a stem cell transplant for acute lymphoblastic leukemia, so the T cells may come from the graft donor. Each CDR3 is given with its conserved first and last residue. D genes are given only for firm matches. Size is omitted from some rows. Given values are once, few, many or a class for expanded clones.

J gene,clone size,V gene,D gene,CDR3 DNA,CDR3 protein
TRBJ1-1,-,TRBV7-7,-,TGTGCCAGCAGTGAGGGGACGAACACTGAAGCTTTCTTT,CASSEGTNTEAFF
TRBJ2-3,many,TRBV5-1,TRBD2,TGCGCCAGCAGCTTGAACGGGATAGCGGGTGGAAGCACAGATACGCAGTATTTT,CASSLNGIAGGSTDTQYF
TRBJ1-1,many,TRBV20-1,TRBD1,TGCAGTGCGAAAAACAGGGGGCGGAACACTGAAGCTTTCTTT,CSAKNRGRNTEAFF
TRBJ1-1,-,TRBV5-1,-,TGCGCCAGCAGCTTAGCTAGAAATTCCGGGAACACTGAAGCTTTCTTT,CASSLARNSGNTEAFF
TRBJ1-4,-,TRBV4-2,-,TGTGCCAGCAGCCAAGATAGGGATCTTTGGGATCTTAATGAAAAACTGTTTTTT,CASSQDRDLWDLNEKLFF
TRBJ2-1,-,TRBV7-9,TRBD2,TGTGCCAGCAGCCGCCCTAGCGGGAGGGAATCCTACAATGAGCAGTTCTTC,CASSRPSGRESYNEQFF
TRBJ2-7,-,TRBV2,-,TGTGCTCGGTCCGGGGGCGGCAGATCAGGAGAGCAGTACTTC,CARSGGGRSGEQYF
TRBJ2-4,few,TRBV4-2,TRBD2,TGTGCCAGCAGCCAAAGACTAGCGGGAGGGCTTGTGAACATTCAGTACTTC,CASSQRLAGGLVNIQYF
TRBJ2-7,few,TRBV6-1,-,TGTGCCAGCAGTCCGGGACACGCAAGCTCCTACGAGCAGTACTTC,CASSPGHASSYEQYF
TRBJ2-1,few,TRBV7-6,TRBD1,TGTGCCAGCAGCCCAAGGGGGCTGGGTCTCGGCAATGAGCAGTTCTTC,CASSPRGLGLGNEQFF
TRBJ1-1,many,TRBV20-1,-,TGCAGTGCCCCCGATCGAGCACAGGGAAACACTGAAGCTTTCTTT,CSAPDRAQGNTEAFF
TRBJ2-5,-,TRBV11-1,TRBD2,TGTGCCAGCAGCCCCCCCTTAGCGGGAGGGCCCAATAAAGAGACCCAGTACTTC,CASSPPLAGGPNKETQYF
TRBJ1-2,few,TRBV6-1,TRBD1,TGTGCCAGCAGTGAAGGAAGAAAGGTCGACAGGGTCGGAGGCTACACCTTC,CASSEGRKVDRVGGYTF
TRBJ1-2,few,TRBV12-3/TRBV12-4,TRBD1,TGTGCCAGCAGTCCTCAGACAGGGGGGGCTGGTGGCTACACCTTC,CASSPQTGGAGGYTF
TRBJ2-7,-,TRBV7-9,-,TGTGCCAGCAGCTCCCCCAGGGTTAGCGTACTCGAGCAGTACTTC,CASSSPRVSVLEQYF
TRBJ2-2,-,TRBV7-9,TRBD2,TGTGCCAGCAGCCTCAGCGGACTAGCGATCACCGGGGAGCTGTTTTTT,CASSLSGLAITGELFF
TRBJ1-1,few,TRBV7-9,-,TGTGCCAGCAGCTTAAGGCCCCGGGGAGCTTTCTTT,CASSLRPRGAFF
TRBJ2-7,-,TRBV13,-,TGTGCCAGCAGGCAGGGACTCTCCTCCGAGCAGTACTTC,CASRQGLSSEQYF
TRBJ2-5,few,TRBV4-1,-,TGCGCCAGCAGCCAAGGGGACCGAATAGAGACCCAGTACTTC,CASSQGDRIETQYF
TRBJ2-1,many,TRBV5-1,TRBD2,TGCGCCAGCAGCATCCTAGCGGGAGGGGCTGGCTCCTACAATGAGCAGTTCTTC,CASSILAGGAGSYNEQFF
TRBJ1-5,-,TRBV12-3/TRBV12-4,-,TGTGCCAGCAGTGCCCCGAGATCTGGGGGGCAGCCCCAGCATTTT,CASSAPRSGGQPQHF
TRBJ1-1,-,TRBV5-1,-,TGCGCCAGCATTACTAATGGGGGCCTGAACACTGAAGCTTTCTTT,CASITNGGLNTEAFF
TRBJ2-7,few,TRBV5-4,TRBD1,TGTGCCAGCAGCGCGTCCGGGACAGGGCTCGAGCAGTACTTC,CASSASGTGLEQYF
TRBJ2-1,few,TRBV24-1,TRBD1,TGTGCCACCAGTGATAACAGGGGGCCGCGAACAAGCTCCTACAATGAGCAGTTCTTC,CATSDNRGPRTSSYNEQFF
TRBJ2-1,-,TRBV7-9,-,TGTGCCAGCAGTCGTCACACAGGGTTGGATGAGCAGTTCTTC,CASSRHTGLDEQFF
TRBJ2-5,-,TRBV7-6,TRBD2,TGTGCCAGCAGCTTCGGGCGGCTAGCGGGGCTCCAAGAGACCCAGTACTTC,CASSFGRLAGLQETQYF
TRBJ2-3,-,TRBV4-2,-,TGTGCCAGCAGCTCAGGGGCGCAAAATACGCAGTATTTT,CASSSGAQNTQYF
TRBJ2-7,-,TRBV5-1,TRBD2,TGCGCCAGCAGCTTGGGAGGGGGACTAGCGGAAACAACCTACGAGCAGTACTTC,CASSLGGGLAETTYEQYF
TRBJ1-1,few,TRBV29-1,-,TGCAGCGTTGTTGTAGCTATGAACACTGAAGCTTTCTTT,CSVVVAMNTEAFF
TRBJ2-3,-,TRBV20-1,TRBD1,TGCAGTGCTAGAGGGGACAGGCGTAGCACAGATACGCAGTATTTT,CSARGDRRSTDTQYF
TRBJ2-5,few,TRBV5-6,-,TGTGCCAGCAGCTTGGCCCTTGGGGAGGAGACCCAGTACTTC,CASSLALGEETQYF
TRBJ2-7,-,TRBV7-8,-,TGTGCCAGCAGAGAGCGGGTACTCTACGAGCAGTACTTC,CASRERVLYEQYF
TRBJ2-1,-,TRBV5-6,TRBD2,TGTGCCAGCAGCTACCCTAGCGGGAGGGCCGGGAATGAGCAGTTCTTC,CASSYPSGRAGNEQFF
TRBJ2-5,few,TRBV5-1,TRBD1,TGCGCCAGCAGCTGGACAGGTTCACAACAAGAGACCCAGTACTTC,CASSWTGSQQETQYF
TRBJ2-1,-,TRBV5-1,-,TGCGCCAGCGGCTACCTTACTAGATCTCGCTACAATGAGCAGTTCTTC,CASGYLTRSRYNEQFF
TRBJ2-3,-,TRBV9,-,TGTGCCAGCAGCGTCCTCAGAGGGGGAAATACGCAGTATTTT,CASSVLRGGNTQYF
TRBJ2-1,few,TRBV29-1,TRBD2,TGCAGCGTTTTAGCGGGAGGGGTATACAATGAGCAGTTCTTC,CSVLAGGVYNEQFF
TRBJ2-1,few,TRBV29-1,-,TGCAGCGTTACCAGGATCGATGAGCAGTTCTTC,CSVTRIDEQFF
TRBJ2-2,many,TRBV24-1,-,TGTGCCACCAGTGAGGCCTTAGGCGGCCCGTCCAAAGCCGGGGAGCTGTTTTTT,CATSEALGGPSKAGELFF